A single sample is the source of the 10 T cell receptor beta chains below, sequenced in a study of cytomegalovirus exposure and HLA in healthy donors. The PCR was carried out with 60 Vbeta primers and 13 Jbeta primers. Produced via immunoSEQ multiplex PCR; TCRdb's table is partial and in-frame only. There are about 110,000 clones in the sample; approximately 70% occur only once, and around 8.1% lies in the top ten. Sequenced material: PBMCs. The receptors originated from a man between 35 and 55 years old in good health and CMV-seronegative.

The genes are TRBV25-1 and TRBJ2-3; tentative D call: TRBD2 (5 bases). This CDR3 is built from 14 residues. The V gene lost 2 bases and the J gene lost 6 bases, with 12 bases spanning the gap. CDR1 and CDR2 (germline): MGHDK, SYGVNS. This chain's CDR3 is CASSELDPGDTQYF. CDR3 bases: TGTGCCAGCAGTGAACTTGACCCGGGGGATACGCAGTATTTT.

The chain recombines TRBV11-2 with TRBJ2-1; 9 bases fit TRBD1. V shed 5 bases and J 7 bases; nucleotides not matched to a gene: 6. This CDR3 contains 14 residues. Germline CDR1 is SGHAT and CDR2 is FQNNGV. CDR3 DNA: TGTGCCAGCAGCCCGCCGACAGGGGGTAATGAGCAGTTCTTC. It yields the protein CASSPPTGGNEQFF.

V is TRBV5-1 and J is TRBJ2-5, with 14 bases lining up with TRBD2. The CDR3 sequence is 17 residues long. Trimming took 4 bases from V and 3 from J; bases not matched to a gene: 8. The V gene's germline CDR1 is SGHRS and CDR2 YFSETQ. DNA of the CDR3: TGCGCCAGCAGCCCTTACCCGGGACTAGCGGGGGAAGAGACCCAGTACTTC. Protein sequence: CASSPYPGLAGEETQYF.

A remark on this clone: Germline and junction disagree at one end, which may indicate a read error. The rearrangement uses TRBV7-7 and TRBJ2-5; 14 positions agree with TRBD2. This CDR3 has 17 residues. Germline values: CDR1 SSHAT, CDR2 FNYEAQ (reference sequence). The DNA of the CDR3 is TGTGCTAGCAGCCCGACTAGCGGGGGGGTCCTCCAAGAGACCCAGTACTTC. Amino acid sequence: CASSPTSGGVLQETQYF.

The chain carries TRBV6-1 and TRBJ1-5; no firm D call. CDR3 size: 15 residues. Between the trimmed V and J ends, which lost 4 bases and 7 bases, there was a span of 17 bases. Germline V gives CDR1 MNHNS, CDR2 SASEGT. In nucleotides, the CDR3 is TGTGCCAGCAGTGTGGTAGACGGGAGTAGGCAGCCCCAGCATTTT. Amino acids: CASSVVDGSRQPQHF.

The V gene is TRBV13, the J gene TRBJ2-2, with TRBD2 matching over 8 bases. Trimming removed 4 bases from V and 6 bases from J; junction bases left unmatched: 10. Germline V gene lookup returns CDR1 PRHDT and CDR2 FYEKMQ (reference sequence). The CDR3 is made up of 16 amino acids. This chain's CDR3 is CASSYPGGPGPGELFF. CDR3 nucleotides: TGTGCCAGCAGCTACCCGGGGGGGCCGGGGCCCGGGGAGCTGTTTTTT. The whole variable domain, remainder taken from reference TRBV13 and TRBJ2-2, is AAGVIQSPRHLIKEKRETATLKCYPIPRHDTVYWYQQGPGQDPQFLISFYEKMQSDKGSIPDRFSAQQFSDYHSELNMSSLELGDSALYFCASSYPGGPGPGELFFGEGSRLTVL.

The V and J genes are TRBV5-1 and TRBJ2-2, with TRBD1 identical over 9 bases. Trimming cost V 2 bases and J 5 bases; bases outside gene matches: 10. Germline values: CDR1 SGHRS, CDR2 YFSETQ. The CDR3 loop spans 17 amino acids. Written as DNA, the CDR3 is TGCGCCAGCAGCTTAGCCGCTACAGGGGGCCGGACCGGGGAGCTGTTTTTT. Encoded protein: CASSLAATGGRTGELFF.

With regard to this clone: Different DNA sequences within this sample yield the same CDR3. V is TRBV5-6 and J is TRBJ2-3, with TRBD2 identical over 8 bases. V dropped 0 bases and J dropped 1; count of bases not matched to a gene: 1. Germline-derived CDR1 and CDR2 are SGHDT and YYEEEE. This CDR3 region has 15 residues. In DNA form, the CDR3 reads TGTGCCAGCAGCTTGGCGGGAGGGGGCACAGATACGCAGTATTTT. Translation gives CASSLAGGGTDTQYF.

The chain joins TRBV19 to TRBJ1-1; 7 bases align to TRBD1. CDR1 and CDR2 from the germline V gene are LNHDA and SQIVND (reference sequence). Trimming removed 5 bases from V and 1 base from J; junction bases left unmatched: 1. The CDR3 is 13 amino acids. The CDR3 here is CASSQGGNTEAFF. CDR3 bases: TGTGCCAGTAGTCAGGGGGGGAACACTGAAGCTTTCTTT.

The chain combines TRBV4-3 with TRBJ2-7, with TRBD1 matching 7 bases. V shed 4 bases and J 1 base; nucleotides not matched to a gene: 7. The CDR3 has 15 residues. Germline lookup yields CDR1 LGHNA and CDR2 YSLEER. The CDR3 sequence: CASSRGTVGSYEQYF. Written as DNA, the CDR3 is TGCGCCAGCAGCCGAGGGACAGTCGGATCCTACGAGCAGTACTTC.